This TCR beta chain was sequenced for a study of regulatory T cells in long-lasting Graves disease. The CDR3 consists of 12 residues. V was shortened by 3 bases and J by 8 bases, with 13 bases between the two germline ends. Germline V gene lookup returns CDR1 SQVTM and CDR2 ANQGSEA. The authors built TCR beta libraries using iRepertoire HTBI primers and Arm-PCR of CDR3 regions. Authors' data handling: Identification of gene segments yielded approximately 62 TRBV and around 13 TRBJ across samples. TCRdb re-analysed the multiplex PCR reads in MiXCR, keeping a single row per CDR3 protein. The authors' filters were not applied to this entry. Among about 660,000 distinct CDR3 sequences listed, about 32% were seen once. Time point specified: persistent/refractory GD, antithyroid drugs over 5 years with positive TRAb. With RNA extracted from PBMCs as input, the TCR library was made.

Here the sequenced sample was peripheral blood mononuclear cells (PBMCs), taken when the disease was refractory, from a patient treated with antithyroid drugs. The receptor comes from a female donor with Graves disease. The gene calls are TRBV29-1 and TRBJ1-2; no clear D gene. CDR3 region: CSVDLLYSGYTF. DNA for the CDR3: TGCAGCGTTGACCTGCTCTACTCGGGCTACACCTTC.